The TCR beta chain described here comes from a study of blood T cell repertoires in COVID-19. On the study more broadly: The samples span acute and convalescent COVID-19 from the United States, Italy and Spain.

Germline CDR1 reads KGHSH; CDR2 reads LQKENI. After removal of 2 bases from V and 3 bases from J, the junction contained 17 bases not matched to a gene. The CDR3 is 19 residues long. Original processing notes: For nucleated cells, counts were estimated from reference gene primer amplification. Some clones are missing from TCRdb's copy, which holds only in-frame ones; the method was immunoSEQ multiplex PCR. The V and J calls and clone size are taken from that table; D and trimming were inferred from the DNA. This sample has about 170,000 clones, with 70% to 85% found just once. This chain links TRBV18 with TRBJ2-7; TRBD1 matches 9 bases. The source material was peripheral blood. The TCR sequence derives from a man in his sixties who had recovered from COVID-19. CDR3 nucleotides: TGTGCCAGCTCACCAGGCCCGGGACAGGGTTCGGGGATCATCTACGAGCAGTACTTC. It is translated as CASSPGPGQGSGIIYEQYF.